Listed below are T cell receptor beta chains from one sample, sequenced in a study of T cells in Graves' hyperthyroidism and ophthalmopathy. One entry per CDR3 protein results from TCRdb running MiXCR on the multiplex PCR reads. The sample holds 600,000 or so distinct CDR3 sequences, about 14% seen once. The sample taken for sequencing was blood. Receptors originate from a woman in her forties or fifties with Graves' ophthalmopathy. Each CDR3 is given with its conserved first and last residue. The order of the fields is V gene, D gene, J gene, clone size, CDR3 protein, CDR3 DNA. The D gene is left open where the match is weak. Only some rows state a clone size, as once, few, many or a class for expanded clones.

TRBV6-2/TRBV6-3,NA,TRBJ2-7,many,CASSRGLSTYEQYF,TGTGCCAGCAGTCGGGGGCTTTCCACCTACGAGCAGTACTTC
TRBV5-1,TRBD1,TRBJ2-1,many,CASSSGQGEYNEQFF,TGCGCCAGCAGCTCAGGACAGGGGGAATACAATGAGCAGTTCTTC
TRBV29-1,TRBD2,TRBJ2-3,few,CSVDVSGRYTDTQYF,TGCAGCGTTGATGTTAGCGGGAGATACACAGATACGCAGTATTTT
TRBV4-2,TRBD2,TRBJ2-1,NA,CASSQGLSLGAGVGNNEQSF,TGTGCCAGCAGCCAAGGTCTTAGCCTCGGGGCGGGAGTTGGGAACAATGAGCAGTCCTTC
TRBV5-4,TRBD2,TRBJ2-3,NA,CASSSGLAGNPSTDTQYF,TGTGCCAGCAGCTCGGGACTAGCGGGAAACCCTAGCACAGATACGCAGTATTTT
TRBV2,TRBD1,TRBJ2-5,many,CASSEGGQQETQYF,TGTGCCAGCAGTGAAGGGGGACAGCAAGAGACCCAGTACTTC
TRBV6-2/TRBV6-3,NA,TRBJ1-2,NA,CASSYSMTEGYTF,TGTGCCAGCAGTTACTCGATGACAGAAGGCTACACCTTC
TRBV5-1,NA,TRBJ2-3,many,CASSGGTASTDTQYF,TGCGCCAGCAGCGGAGGGACAGCTAGCACAGATACGCAGTATTTT
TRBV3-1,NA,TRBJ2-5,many,CASSQGLREETQYF,TGTGCCAGCAGCCAAGGACTGAGAGAAGAGACCCAGTACTTC
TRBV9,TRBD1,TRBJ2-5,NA,CASSVLGQGTQYF,TGTGCCAGCAGCGTTTTGGGACAGGGGACCCAGTACTTC
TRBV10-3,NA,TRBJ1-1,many,CAIRRDSKNTEAFF,TGTGCCATCAGGCGGGACTCAAAGAACACTGAAGCTTTCTTT
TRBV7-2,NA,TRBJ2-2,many,CASSQNGRQNTGELFF,TGTGCCAGCAGCCAAAATGGGAGACAGAACACCGGGGAGCTGTTTTTT
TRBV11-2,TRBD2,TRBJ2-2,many,CASSLDARLAGNTGELFF,TGTGCCAGCAGCTTAGATGCTCGACTAGCGGGGAACACCGGGGAGCTGTTTTTT
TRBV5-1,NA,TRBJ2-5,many,CASSLIGLGETQYF,TGCGCCAGCAGCTTGATCGGGCTTGGGGAGACCCAGTACTTC
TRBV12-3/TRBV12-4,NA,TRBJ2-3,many,CASSPTPPDTQYF,TGTGCCAGCAGTCCCACTCCCCCAGATACGCAGTATTTT
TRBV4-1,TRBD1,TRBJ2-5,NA,CASSQRQGQQYF,TGCGCCAGCAGCCAGAGACAGGGTCAACAGTACTTC
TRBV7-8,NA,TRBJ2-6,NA,CASSFGHRNSGANVLTF,TGTGCCAGCAGCTTTGGGCATAGAAACTCTGGGGCCAACGTCCTGACTTTC
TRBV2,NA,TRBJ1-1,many,CASSLQSMNTEAFF,TGTGCCAGCAGCTTACAGAGCATGAACACTGAAGCTTTCTTT
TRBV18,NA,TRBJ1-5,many,CASSPDVSNQPQHF,TGTGCCAGCTCACCGGACGTCAGCAATCAGCCCCAGCATTTT
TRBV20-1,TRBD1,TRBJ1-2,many,CSARVGQGGNYGYTF,TGCAGTGCTAGAGTTGGACAGGGAGGAAACTATGGCTACACCTTC
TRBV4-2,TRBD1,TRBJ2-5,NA,CASTPDAQGYQETQYF,TGTGCCTCCACCCCAGACGCACAGGGGTACCAAGAGACCCAGTACTTC
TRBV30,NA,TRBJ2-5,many,CAWASQQTQYF,TGTGCCTGGGCCAGTCAGCAGACCCAGTACTTC
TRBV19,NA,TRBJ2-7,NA,CASSFSSGTSYEQYF,TGTGCCAGTAGTTTTTCCAGCGGGACATCCTACGAGCAGTACTTC
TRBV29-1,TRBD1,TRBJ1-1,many,CSAQGGTEAFF,TGCAGCGCACAGGGGGGGACTGAAGCTTTCTTT
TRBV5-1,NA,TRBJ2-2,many,CASSGGTNTGELFF,TGCGCCAGCAGTGGCGGGACGAACACCGGGGAGCTGTTTTTT
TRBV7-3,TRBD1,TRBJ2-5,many,CASSSDRGEETQYF,TGTGCCAGCAGCTCCGACAGGGGCGAAGAGACCCAGTACTTC
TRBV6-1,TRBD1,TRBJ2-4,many,CASSYTGTVGNIQYF,TGTGCCAGCAGTTATACCGGGACAGTGGGAAACATTCAGTACTTC
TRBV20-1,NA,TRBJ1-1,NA,CSARLPGEAFF,TGCAGTGCTAGACTACCAGGCGAAGCTTTCTTT